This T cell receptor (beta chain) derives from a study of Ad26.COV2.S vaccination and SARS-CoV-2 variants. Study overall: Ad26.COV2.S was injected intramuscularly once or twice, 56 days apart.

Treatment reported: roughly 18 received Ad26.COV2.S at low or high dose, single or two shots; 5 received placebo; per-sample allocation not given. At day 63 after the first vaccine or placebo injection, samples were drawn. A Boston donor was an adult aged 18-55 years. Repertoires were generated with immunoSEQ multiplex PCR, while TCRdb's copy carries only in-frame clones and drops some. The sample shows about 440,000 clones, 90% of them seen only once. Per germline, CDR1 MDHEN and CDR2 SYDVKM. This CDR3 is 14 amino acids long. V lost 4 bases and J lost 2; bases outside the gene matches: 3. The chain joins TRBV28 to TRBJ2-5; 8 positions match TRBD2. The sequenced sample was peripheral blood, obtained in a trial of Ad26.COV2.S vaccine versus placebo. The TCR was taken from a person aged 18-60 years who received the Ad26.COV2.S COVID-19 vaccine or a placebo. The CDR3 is CASSSTSVQETQYF. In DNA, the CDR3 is TGTGCCAGCAGTTCGACTAGCGTGCAAGAGACCCAGTACTTC. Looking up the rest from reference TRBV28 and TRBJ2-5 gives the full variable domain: DVKVTQSSRYLVKRTGEKVFLECVQDMDHENMFWYRQDPGLGLRLIYFSYDVKMKEKGDIPEGYSVSREKKERFSLILESASTNQTSMYLCASSSTSVQETQYFGPGTRLLVL.